This TCR beta chain stems from a study of early stage breast cancer tumors. Note on this clone: Its antigen is currently unknown.

The CDR3 sequence is 13 residues long. CDR1 MDHEN and CDR2 SYDVKM come from the germline V gene. Study-level results: In about 85% of the 16 patients, blood comparison separated tumor from normal breast. Compared with adjacent normal breast, tumors showed approximately 2.5-fold denser, more clonal T cells. Commonly generated sequences made up most enriched TCRB sequences shared between patients. Chain pairing and CD4, CD8 or FOXP3 expression were not captured.

Sequencing used immunoSEQ multiplex PCR; TCRdb keeps in-frame clones, though not all of them. The repertoire includes around 50,000 clones, 75% to 85% of them detected once, and 1.1% to 1.5% sits in the top ten. The receptor comes from a person aged 50 to 59 with breast cancer. The rearrangement uses TRBV28 and TRBJ2-2; 10 nucleotides line up with TRBD2. Source material: blood. In DNA form, the CDR3 reads TGTGTAGCGAGGACTAGCGGCACCGGGGAGCTGTTTTTT. Translated: CVARTSGTGELFF.